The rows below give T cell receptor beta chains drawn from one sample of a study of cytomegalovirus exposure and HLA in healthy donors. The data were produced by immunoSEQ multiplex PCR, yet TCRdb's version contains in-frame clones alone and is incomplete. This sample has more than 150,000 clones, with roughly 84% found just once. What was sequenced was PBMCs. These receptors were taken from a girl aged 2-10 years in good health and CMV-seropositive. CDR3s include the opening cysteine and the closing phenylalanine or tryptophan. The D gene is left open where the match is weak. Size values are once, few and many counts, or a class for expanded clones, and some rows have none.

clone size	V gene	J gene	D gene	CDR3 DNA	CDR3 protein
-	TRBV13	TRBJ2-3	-	TGTGCCAGCAGCCCGAGGCCGGGGACTAGCACAGATACGCAGTATTTT	CASSPRPGTSTDTQYF
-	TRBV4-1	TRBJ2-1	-	TGCGCCAGCAGCCAAGAGGGAGGCCCAGTTTACAATGAGCAGTTCTTC	CASSQEGGPVYNEQFF
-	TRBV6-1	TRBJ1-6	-	TGTGCCAGCAGTGAACGGGTTTATGTGGATTCACCCCTCCACTTT	CASSERVYVDSPLHF
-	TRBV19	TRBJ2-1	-	TGTGCCAGTAGTATCCCCAGCGCATCCTCCTACAATGAGCAGTTCTTC	CASSIPSASSYNEQFF
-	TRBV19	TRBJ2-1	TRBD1	TGTGCCAGTTCGGACAGGGTGTTCAGAGAGCAGTTCTTC	CASSDRVFREQFF
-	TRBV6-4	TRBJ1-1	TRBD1	TGTGCCAGGCCGGGGACAGGGAACACTGAAGCTTTCTTT	CARPGTGNTEAFF
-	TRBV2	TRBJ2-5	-	TGTGCCAGCAGTCCTGTACCTAGTGGTGAGCAGTACTTC	CASSPVPSGEQYF
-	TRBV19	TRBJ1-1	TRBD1	TGTGCCAGTAGTATAATTCAGGGGGCCGACCAAGCTTTCTTT	CASSIIQGADQAFF
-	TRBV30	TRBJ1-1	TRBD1	TGTGCCTGGAGGCCAAAGGACAGGGGTATGAACACTGAAGCTTTCTTT	CAWRPKDRGMNTEAFF
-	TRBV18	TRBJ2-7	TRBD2	TGTGCCAGCTCACAAAAACTAGCGGGAGTTGAGCAGTACTTC	CASSQKLAGVEQYF
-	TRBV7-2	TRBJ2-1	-	-	CASSLVAVGNVVEFF
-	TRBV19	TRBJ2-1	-	TGTGCCAGTAACCGCGGATACAATGAGCAGTTCTTC	CASNRGYNEQFF
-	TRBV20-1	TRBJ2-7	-	TGCAGTGCTAGTACTCGGTACGAGCAGTACTTC	CSASTRYEQYF
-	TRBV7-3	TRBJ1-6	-	TGTGCCAGCAGCTTAAGTGGCGGGAAAGGATCACCCCTCCACTTT	CASSLSGGKGSPLHF
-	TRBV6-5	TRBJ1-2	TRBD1	TGTGCCAGCAGGTTACAGGGGGCAGGCTACACCTTC	CASRLQGAGYTF
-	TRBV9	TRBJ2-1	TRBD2	TGTGCCAGCGGACTAGCCAGGAGTGGCAGTTCAATTGAGCAGTTCTTC	CASGLARSGSSIEQFF
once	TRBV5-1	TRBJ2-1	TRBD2	TGCGCCAGCAGTCTAGTAGCGGGACTTTACAATGAGCAGTTCTTC	CASSLVAGLYNEQFF
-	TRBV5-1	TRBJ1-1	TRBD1	TGCGCCAGCAGTCGGACAGGTGAAGCTTTCTTT	CASSRTGEAFF
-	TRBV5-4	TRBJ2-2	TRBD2	TGTGCCAGCAGCTTGGATAGTATCGGACTAGACACCGGGGAGCTGTTTTTT	CASSLDSIGLDTGELFF
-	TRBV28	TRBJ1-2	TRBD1	TGTGCCAGCAGTTTGTATAGGACAGGCTATGGCTACACCTTC	CASSLYRTGYGYTF
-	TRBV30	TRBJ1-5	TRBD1	TGTGCCTGGACCCCGACAGGGAACAATCAGCCCCAGCATTTT	CAWTPTGNNQPQHF
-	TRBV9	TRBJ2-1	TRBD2	TGTGCCAGCAGCGCGACTAGCGGGAGCTTGAATGAGCAGTTCTTC	CASSATSGSLNEQFF
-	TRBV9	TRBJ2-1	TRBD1	TGTGCCAGCAGCGCGGGGGACAGGGGGGGGGAGTTCTTC	CASSAGDRGGEFF
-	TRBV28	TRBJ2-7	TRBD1	TGTGCCAGCAGTTTGGGACAGGGACTCCCCTACGAGCAGTACTTC	CASSLGQGLPYEQYF
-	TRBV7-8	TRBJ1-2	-	TGTGCCAGCAGCTTAGTTGCAGGGACTAACTATGGCTACACCTTC	CASSLVAGTNYGYTF
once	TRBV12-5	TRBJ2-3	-	TGTGCTAGTGGACCCGGGACAGCGGGAGATACGCAGTATTTT	CASGPGTAGDTQYF
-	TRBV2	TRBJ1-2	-	TGTGCCAGCAGTGTCAGTCCCGTTGGTGGTGGCTACACCTTC	CASSVSPVGGGYTF
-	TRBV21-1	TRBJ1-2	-	TGTGCCAGCAGTCCTGGACAGGGGGCGAACTATGGCTACACCTTC	CASSPGQGANYGYTF
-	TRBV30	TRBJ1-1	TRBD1	TGTGCCTGGAGTCAATATAAGGACAGGGAGGTCATGAACACTGAAGCTTTCTTT	CAWSQYKDREVMNTEAFF
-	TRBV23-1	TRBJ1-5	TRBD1	TGCGCCAGCAGTCATTTCGAGGACAGGGTTTCGTTTTGTCAGCCCCAGCATTTT	CASSHFEDRVSFCQPQHF
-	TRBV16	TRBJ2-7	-	TGTGCCAGCAGCCAATGGGCTCGGGACATAGCCTACGAGCAGTACTTC	CASSQWARDIAYEQYF